These T cell receptor beta chains were read from a single sample in a study of OX40 agonist ivuxolimab in advanced cancers. The assay was immunoSEQ multiplex PCR, and TCRdb's table has in-frame clones only and misses some. The sample lists more than 95,000 clones; 85% to 95% were seen once. The specimen was CD4+ or CD8+ T cells sorted from blood, collected in a trial of the OX40 agonist ivuxolimab. Receptors were obtained from an adult with an advanced solid tumor such as melanoma, head and neck, liver or kidney cancer. Each CDR3 is given with its conserved first and last residue. D genes are given only for firm matches. Part of the rows lack a size; the others show once, few, many or a class for expanded clones.

d_call	v_call	j_call	clone_size	cdr3_nt	cdr3_aa
-	TRBV28	TRBJ1-1	-	TGTGCCAGTGTGACAGTCAACACTGAAGCTTTCTTT	CASVTVNTEAFF
-	TRBV28	TRBJ2-7	once	TGTGCCAGCACTCTTACATCACGCGAGCAGTACTTC	CASTLTSREQYF
-	TRBV18	TRBJ2-2	-	TGTGCCAGCTGGCCAGCCGTGAACACCGGGGAGCTGTTTTTT	CASWPAVNTGELFF
-	TRBV4-2	TRBJ2-7	-	TGTGCCAGCAGGCTAGACCAGAACTACGAGCAGTACTTC	CASRLDQNYEQYF
-	TRBV7-3	TRBJ1-5	-	TGTGCCAGCAGCTTAACTGCCCTTGGAGGGGGGACGATCACGACCCAGCATTTT	CASSLTALGGGTITTQHF
-	TRBV6-5	TRBJ2-1	-	TGTGCCAGCAGTTACAGTTTAGGCGGGTCCTACAATGAGCAGTTCTTC	CASSYSLGGSYNEQFF
-	TRBV9	TRBJ2-1	-	TGTGCCAGCAGCGTAGAAGGTGTCAATGAGCAGTTCTTC	CASSVEGVNEQFF
-	TRBV5-1	TRBJ1-1	-	TGCGCCAGCAGCTTGGCTCAGAACACTGAAGCTTTCTTT	CASSLAQNTEAFF
-	TRBV7-3	TRBJ2-1	-	TGTGCCAGCAGCTTAACCCCCCTTACGGCCGGCGATGAGCAGTTCTTC	CASSLTPLTAGDEQFF
TRBD2	TRBV27	TRBJ2-1	-	TGTGCCAGCAGTTCGTGGGGAGCGGGAGATAGTGAGCAGTTCTTC	CASSSWGAGDSEQFF
TRBD2	TRBV28	TRBJ2-3	-	TGTGCCAGCAGTTTTTCGCTAGCGGGACTCACAGATACGCAGTATTTT	CASSFSLAGLTDTQYF
TRBD1	TRBV5-4	TRBJ1-2	-	TGTGCCAGCAGCTGGGGACAGGGTGAGGCAGGCTACACCTTC	CASSWGQGEAGYTF
TRBD1	TRBV30	TRBJ1-4	-	TGTGCCTGGGCGGGACAGGGGCGTGAAAAACTGTTTTTT	CAWAGQGREKLFF
-	TRBV11-2	TRBJ2-7	-	TGTGCCAGCAGCCTGCCTGGGCTCCGAGAGCAGTACTTC	CASSLPGLREQYF
TRBD2	TRBV28	TRBJ2-5	-	TGTGCCAGCAGAGAGCGGGGCCAAGAGACCCAGTACTTC	CASRERGQETQYF
TRBD2	TRBV10-1	TRBJ2-1	-	TGCGCCAGCAGTGATGGGACTAGCGGGAGGAGGGAGCAGTTCTTC	CASSDGTSGRREQFF
-	TRBV4-1	TRBJ1-2	-	TGCGCCAGCAGCCAAGACTTGGACGGCGGTTCTTATGGCTACACCTTC	CASSQDLDGGSYGYTF
TRBD1	TRBV28	TRBJ1-5	-	TGTGCCAGCAGTTTAGGGACAGGATCCCAGCCCCAGCATTTT	CASSLGTGSQPQHF
TRBD1	TRBV18	TRBJ1-2	few	TGTGCCAGCTCACTCGACAGGGAAGGGTATGGCTACACCTTC	CASSLDREGYGYTF
TRBD1	TRBV18	TRBJ1-2	-	TGTGCCAGCTCACCGGAGGACAGGACTAACTATGGCTACACCTTC	CASSPEDRTNYGYTF
-	TRBV9	TRBJ2-2	-	TGTGCCAGCAGCGCCCGGACAGACTTAGGGGAGCTGTTTTTT	CASSARTDLGELFF
-	TRBV7-2	TRBJ1-2	-	TGTGCCAGCAGCTTAGGGTTGGGAAGAGAGTATGGCTACACCTTC	CASSLGLGREYGYTF
-	TRBV28	TRBJ1-3	-	TGTGCCAGCAGTCAAACCGGGACCCGACAATCTGGAAACACCATATATTTT	CASSQTGTRQSGNTIYF
-	TRBV10-3	TRBJ2-7	-	TGTGCCATCAGAACGGACTACGAGCAGTACTTC	CAIRTDYEQYF
TRBD1	TRBV5-1	TRBJ1-6	-	TGCGCCAGCAGCAACGGACAGGGACAATCACCCCTCCACTTT	CASSNGQGQSPLHF
-	TRBV27	TRBJ2-5	-	TGTGCCAGCGGGAGGGGGTCGGGAGAGACCCAGTACTTC	CASGRGSGETQYF
-	TRBV6-5	TRBJ1-1	-	TGTGCCAGCGAGGGCGGCCTGGAAGCTTTCTTT	CASEGGLEAFF
TRBD2	TRBV6-5	TRBJ2-7	-	TGTGCCAGCAGCTCCGGGACTAGCGGGACCTACGAGCAGTACTTC	CASSSGTSGTYEQYF
-	TRBV9	TRBJ1-1	-	TGTGCCAGCAGCGCACCACCAGGGGTTGAAGCTTTCTTT	CASSAPPGVEAFF
-	TRBV9	TRBJ2-7	-	TGTGCCAGCAGCCCCAGCGGTGTAGGCTACGAGCAGTACTTC	CASSPSGVGYEQYF
-	TRBV5-1	TRBJ2-3	-	TGCGCCAGCAGCTTGCCCACTGGGAGTAGCGGATTCACAGATACGCAGTATTTT	CASSLPTGSSGFTDTQYF
-	TRBV28	TRBJ1-5	-	TGTGCCAGCAGTTTATTACCCCAAGGCTTCAATCAGCCCCAGCATTTT	CASSLLPQGFNQPQHF
-	TRBV19	TRBJ1-2	-	TGTGCCAGTAGTATAGCAGGGTCGCGTGGCTACACCTTC	CASSIAGSRGYTF
-	TRBV5-5	TRBJ2-7	-	TGTGCCAGCAGCTTGGGGGTTTTGAGGGACGAGCAGTACTTC	CASSLGVLRDEQYF
TRBD2	TRBV5-1	TRBJ2-1	-	TGCGCCAGCAGCTTGGTTAGCGGGAGATTTGTTTTCTTC	CASSLVSGRFVFF
-	TRBV19	TRBJ1-3	-	TGTGCCAGTTGCCGGGAAAGCTCTGGAAACACCATATATTTT	CASCRESSGNTIYF
TRBD1	TRBV5-4	TRBJ2-2	-	TGTGCCAGCAGCTGGCCGGGACAGGGGCTCGGGGAGCTGTTTTTT	CASSWPGQGLGELFF
-	TRBV27	TRBJ2-7	-	TGTGCCAGCAGCACGAGGGGGGGGCTAGCCTACGAGCAGTACTTC	CASSTRGGLAYEQYF
TRBD1	TRBV4-3	TRBJ1-2	-	TGCGCCAGCAGCCATTCGACAGGGGATCATGGCTACACCTTC	CASSHSTGDHGYTF
-	TRBV7-2	TRBJ1-2	-	TGTGCCAGCAGCTTATGGGGTTACGCTGGCTACACCTTC	CASSLWGYAGYTF
-	TRBV5-1	TRBJ2-7	-	TGCGCCAGCAGCTTCGGGCAGGGGAGTTACGAGCAGTACTTC	CASSFGQGSYEQYF
-	TRBV28	TRBJ1-2	few	TGTGCCAGCAGTCTCAGGGTGGGCGGCTACACCTTC	CASSLRVGGYTF
TRBD2	TRBV5-1	TRBJ2-1	-	TGCGCCAGCAGCCCCGGACTAGCGGGAGGGCCAGGGAATGAGCAGTTCTTC	CASSPGLAGGPGNEQFF
TRBD2	TRBV25-1	TRBJ2-1	-	TGTGCCAGCAGTGAATATGGGACTAGCTATGAGCAGTTCTTC	CASSEYGTSYEQFF
-	TRBV12-5	TRBJ1-5	-	TGTGCTAGTGGTCCAGGGGATAGCAATCAGCCCCAGCATTTT	CASGPGDSNQPQHF
-	TRBV5-6	TRBJ1-2	-	TGTGCCAGCAGCTTCGGGTTCGGGGACTATGGCTACACCTTC	CASSFGFGDYGYTF
-	TRBV6-5	TRBJ2-1	-	TGTGCCAGCAGCAACGACCGGGATGAGCAGTTCTTC	CASSNDRDEQFF
TRBD1	TRBV7-3	TRBJ1-2	-	TGTGCCAGCAGCTTTACCCTACAGGGGAGCGGCTACACCTTC	CASSFTLQGSGYTF
TRBD1	TRBV28	TRBJ2-7	-	TGTGCCAGCAGAGTACAGGGGAGCCCCCCCTCGAACGAGCAGTACTTC	CASRVQGSPPSNEQYF
-	TRBV18	TRBJ1-3	-	TGTGCCAGCTCACCAATTTACAGCCTAGACTCTGGAAACACCATATATTTT	CASSPIYSLDSGNTIYF
-	TRBV4-1	TRBJ1-3	-	TGCGCCAGCAGCCAGCTGGGGGGGCCCGGAAACACCATATATTTT	CASSQLGGPGNTIYF
-	TRBV6-6	TRBJ2-3	-	TGTGCCAGCAAACTGACAGCGCCGTCCACAGATACGCAGTATTTT	CASKLTAPSTDTQYF
-	TRBV5-1	TRBJ1-5	-	TGCGCCAGCAGCTTGGAAGGGGGTGGAAATCAGCCCCAGCATTTT	CASSLEGGGNQPQHF